This T cell receptor beta chain came from a study of T cell responses to AZD1222 COVID-19 vaccine. Study-wide results and limits: Seropositive at baseline were only five or six AZD1222 recipients.

Libraries were prepared by immunoSEQ multiplex PCR; TCRdb keeps only in-frame clonotypes and omits some of them. Of tens of thousands of clones listed, 70% to 90% are singletons. Details on this clone: The target antigen is unknown.

This CDR3 comprises 11 residues. The germline V and J ends were trimmed by 1 base and 12 bases, with 12 bases remaining between them. The germline V gene has CDR1 DFQATT and CDR2 SNEGSKA (reference sequence). This sequence was found in an adult who received the AZD1222 COVID-19 vaccine. The material sequenced was peripheral blood, taken 28 days after the second AZD1222 dose. V gene TRBV20-1 combines with J gene TRBJ2-5, with no clear D. The CDR3 DNA reads as TGCAGTGCTAGAGTCGGCCAGGCCAAGTACTTC. It encodes CSARVGQAKYF.